This T cell receptor beta chain was found in a study of T cells in Graves' hyperthyroidism and ophthalmopathy. Whole-study findings and limits: Most expanded thyroid clonotypes above 0.001 recurred in blood.

Many counts were recorded for this clonotype. Its antigen is unknown. For the diagnoses, clinical symptoms, serum thyroxine and TRAb, thyroid ultrasound and orbital computed tomography were used. About 9.4 ml fresh peripheral blood yielded the PBMCs. The CDR3 regions of TCR beta were amplified from RNA transcripts. In the first-round RT-PCR of the TCR CDR3, the HTBI primer set was used. TCRdb re-called the multiplex PCR reads with MiXCR, one entry per CDR3 protein. The repertoire holds under 450,000 distinct CDR3 sequences, with approximately 15% as singletons. Germline CDR1 is LGHDT and CDR2 is YNNKEL (reference sequence). The CDR3 runs to 19 residues. With 3 bases removed from V and 4 bases from J, the gap between germline ends came to 24 bases.

The source of this sequence is a young woman with Graves' hyperthyroidism. The chain combines TRBV3-1 with TRBJ2-2, with a possible D match to TRBD2 (6 bases). The sample comprised blood. CDR3 in DNA: TGTGCCAGCAGCCATCTCGGGAGCGTGGGCTTGTCGGGCACCGGGGAGCTGTTTTTT. Amino acids: CASSHLGSVGLSGTGELFF.